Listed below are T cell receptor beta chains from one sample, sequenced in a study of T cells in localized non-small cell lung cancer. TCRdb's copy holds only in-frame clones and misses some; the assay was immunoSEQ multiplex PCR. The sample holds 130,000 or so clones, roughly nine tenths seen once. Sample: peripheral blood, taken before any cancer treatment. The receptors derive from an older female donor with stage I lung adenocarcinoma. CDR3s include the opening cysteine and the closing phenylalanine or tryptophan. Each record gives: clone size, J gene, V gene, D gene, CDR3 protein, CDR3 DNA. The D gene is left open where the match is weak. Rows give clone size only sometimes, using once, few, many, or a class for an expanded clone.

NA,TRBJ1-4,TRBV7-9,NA,CASSFWVGATNEKLFF,TGTGCCAGCAGCTTCTGGGTAGGGGCAACTAATGAAAAACTGTTTTTT
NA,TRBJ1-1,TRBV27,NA,CASTPWGQRNTEAFF,TGTGCCAGCACCCCTTGGGGGCAACGGAACACTGAAGCTTTCTTT
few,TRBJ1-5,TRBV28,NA,CASSPGRESQPQHF,TGTGCCAGCAGCCCAGGGCGGGAGAGTCAGCCCCAGCATTTT
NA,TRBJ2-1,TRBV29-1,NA,CSVDKGKRNEQFF,TGCAGCGTAGATAAGGGAAAACGGAATGAGCAGTTCTTC
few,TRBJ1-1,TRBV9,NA,CASSVSQGMTEAFF,TGTGCCAGCAGCGTATCCCAGGGGATGACTGAAGCTTTCTTT
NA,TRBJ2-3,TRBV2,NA,CASSERGLGGTDTQYF,TGTGCCAGCAGTGAACGGGGGTTGGGGGGCACAGATACGCAGTATTTT
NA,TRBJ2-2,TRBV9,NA,CASSVGYNTGELFF,TGTGCCAGCAGCGTCGGCTACAACACCGGGGAGCTGTTTTTT
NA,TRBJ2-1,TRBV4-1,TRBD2,CASSQAVERGWNEQFF,TGCGCCAGCAGCCAAGCCGTGGAGCGGGGGTGGAATGAGCAGTTCTTC
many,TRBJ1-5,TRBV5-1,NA,CASSLEGTQGQPQHF,TGCGCCAGCAGCTTGGAGGGCACGCAAGGTCAGCCCCAGCATTTT
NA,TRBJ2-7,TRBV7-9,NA,CASSSGRQISYEQYF,TGTGCCAGCAGCTCAGGGAGACAAATCTCCTACGAGCAGTACTTC
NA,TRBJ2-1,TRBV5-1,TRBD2,CASSLTSGNNEQFF,TGCGCCAGCAGCTTGACTAGCGGGAACAATGAGCAGTTCTTC
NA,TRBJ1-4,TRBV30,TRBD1,CAWSGQGDTDEKLFF,TGTGCCTGGAGTGGACAGGGGGACACGGATGAAAAACTGTTTTTT
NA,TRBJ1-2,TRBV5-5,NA,CASSWQPGDGYTF,TGTGCCAGCAGTTGGCAGCCTGGAGATGGCTACACCTTC
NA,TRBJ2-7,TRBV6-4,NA,CASRRCVRDPVPLYEQYF,TGTGCCAGCAGGAGGTGCGTCCGGGACCCCGTCCCCCTATACGAGCAGTACTTC
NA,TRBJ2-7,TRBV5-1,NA,CASSLGQLYEQYF,TGCGCCAGCAGCTTGGGACAGCTCTACGAGCAGTACTTC
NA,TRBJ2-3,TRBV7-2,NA,CASSGTAAGTPDTQYF,TGTGCCAGCAGCGGGACGGCGGCGGGGACCCCAGATACGCAGTATTTT
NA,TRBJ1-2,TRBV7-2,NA,CASSNSGALGYTF,TGTGCCAGCAGCAACTCAGGGGCACTGGGCTACACCTTC
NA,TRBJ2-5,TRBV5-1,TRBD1,CASSLFGAGTEETQYF,TGCGCCAGCAGCTTGTTCGGGGCCGGGACAGAAGAGACCCAGTACTTC
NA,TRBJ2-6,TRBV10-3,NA,CAISDRTSGANVLTF,TGTGCCATCAGCGATAGGACATCTGGGGCCAACGTCCTGACTTTC
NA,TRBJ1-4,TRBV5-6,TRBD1,CASSPDRGVGQLFF,TGTGCCAGCAGCCCGGACAGGGGAGTTGGTCAACTGTTTTTT
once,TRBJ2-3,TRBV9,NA,CASSAVHREWADTQYF,TGTGCCAGCAGCGCCGTCCACAGGGAATGGGCAGATACGCAGTATTTT
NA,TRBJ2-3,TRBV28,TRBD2,CASSLAGGRDTQYF,TGTGCCAGCAGCCTAGCGGGAGGAAGGGATACGCAGTATTTT
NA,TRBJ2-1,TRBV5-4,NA,CASSLATSKLHNEQFF,TGTGCCAGCAGCTTGGCAACCTCCAAACTTCACAATGAGCAGTTCTTC
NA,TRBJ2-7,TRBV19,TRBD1,CASDPGQGFHEQYF,TGTGCCAGTGATCCGGGACAGGGATTTCACGAGCAGTACTTC
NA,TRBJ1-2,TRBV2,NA,CASSEWGRGYTF,TGTGCCAGCTCAGAGTGGGGGCGCGGCTACACCTTC
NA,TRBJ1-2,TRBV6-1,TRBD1,CASSETGFDGYTF,TGTGCCAGCAGTGAGACAGGGTTCGATGGCTACACCTTC